The 25 T cell receptor beta chains in this list originate from one sample, sequenced in a study of T-cell reconstitution after alpha-beta-depleted transplantation in children. Library preparation (for TCRbeta) was performed with unique molecular identifiers. Each CDR3 protein gets one entry after TCRdb re-called the PCR reads with MiXCR. Here the sample spans about 580,000 distinct CDR3 sequences, 23% being singletons. Source: PBMCs, mostly from graft donor cells, taken 360 days after TCRalphabeta/CD19-depleted stem cell transplant. The receptors were sampled from a boy in the first two years of life who had a stem cell transplant for acute myeloid leukemia, so the T cells may come from the graft donor.

This clonotype was detected ten times or more. This chain joins TRBV20-1 and TRBJ2-7; tentative D call: TRBD1 (5 bases). Germline lookup yields CDR1 DFQATT and CDR2 SNEGSKA (reference sequence). The CDR3 contains 16 residues. Trimming stripped 1 base from V and 5 bases from J, with 21 bases between. Here the CDR3 reads CSARGQKDKGTDEQYF. The CDR3 DNA sequence: TGCAGTGCTAGAGGACAAAAGGACAAGGGAACTGACGAGCAGTACTTC.

Only a few counts were recorded for this clonotype. This chain connects TRBV6-5 to TRBJ2-5; D is tentatively TRBD1 or TRBD2 (5 bases each). Deletions cut 0 bases from V and 7 bases from J, with 21 bases between. The CDR3 has 17 residues. Germline V gives CDR1 MNHEY, CDR2 SVGAGI. The CDR3 nucleotides read TGTGCCAGCAGTTACTCGCTTACAGGTTTTCCCCGGGGGACCCAGTACTTC. As protein: CASSYSLTGFPRGTQYF.

V and J are TRBV20-1 and TRBJ1-1; D uncertain. V was trimmed by 4 bases and J by 2 bases, leaving 11 bases between them. The CDR3 has 13 residues. Germline loops: CDR1 DFQATT, CDR2 SNEGSKA (reference sequence). CDR3 bases: TGCAGTGCTATGAAAGGGAGAAACACTGAAGCTTTCTTT. Protein: CSAMKGRNTEAFF.

Many counts were recorded for this clonotype. The chain is built from TRBV12-3 or TRBV12-4 and TRBJ2-7; D is ambiguous. There are 14 residues in the CDR3. The V and J ends lost 3 bases and 2 bases respectively, with 11 bases between them. DNA for the CDR3: TGTGCCAGCAGTTTGTCCAGTGCAACCTACGAGCAGTACTTC. It specifies CASSLSSATYEQYF.

CDR3 loop: CASSRRGAYDEQFF. CDR3 DNA: TGTGCCAGCAGCCGCCGGGGGGCTTACGATGAGCAGTTCTTC. The rearrangement joins TRBV12-3 or TRBV12-4 to TRBJ2-1, with D possibly being TRBD2 (7 bases). V lost 6 bases to trimming and J lost 8 bases, with 17 bases between them. CDR3 length: 14 residues.

This clonotype occurred many times. The chain is built from TRBV27 and TRBJ1-1; 7 nucleotides match TRBD1. The CDR3 extends over 13 amino acids. CDR1 and CDR2 from the germline V gene are MNHEY and SMNVEV (reference sequence). The J segment lost 7 bases and the V segment lost 11 bases, leaving 13 bases of the junction unmatched. CDR3 region: CAPTARQGDEAFF. CDR3 sequence (DNA): TGTGCCCCGACGGCTCGACAGGGTGATGAAGCTTTCTTT.

There are a few counts of this clonotype. This chain joins TRBV12-3 or TRBV12-4 and TRBJ2-3; D perhaps matches TRBD2 (5 bases). Trimming cost V 3 bases and J 8 bases, with 21 bases left between them. The CDR3 loop spans 16 amino acids. DNA of the CDR3: TGTGCCAGCAGTTTTCTAGCTAGCCGCATTAACCTTACGCAGTATTTT. This gives the protein CASSFLASRINLTQYF.

The chain carries TRBV7-2 and TRBJ2-3; tentative D call: TRBD2 (5 bases). The CDR3 spans 14 residues. The germline V gene encodes CDR1 SGHTA and CDR2 FQGNSA. Trimming shortened V by 7 bases and J by 0 bases, and 11 bases separated the two germline ends. The CDR3 DNA reads as TGTGCCAGCAAGAGCGGTGCTAGCACAGATACGCAGTATTTT. It translates to CASKSGASTDTQYF.

This clonotype was recorded many times. The J gene is TRBJ2-5, the V gene TRBV25-1; D uncertain. The CDR3 runs 10 residues. V was cut by 7 bases and J by 2 bases, with 2 bases left in between. Germline CDR1 MGHDK, CDR2 SYGVNS. CDR3 residues: CASMQETQYF. CDR3 coding DNA: TGTGCCAGCATGCAAGAGACCCAGTACTTC.

This clonotype was seen repeatedly, ten times or more. The gene calls are TRBV7-2 and TRBJ1-5; 8 bases align to TRBD1. The CDR3 contains 16 residues. The V gene end was trimmed by 5 bases and the J gene end by 2 bases; junction bases not matched to a gene: 8. Germline lookup yields CDR1 SGHTA and CDR2 FQGNSA. Written as DNA, the CDR3 is TGTGCCAGCAGCCTATACCCAGGGGGCGGCAATCAGCCCCAGCATTTT. Translation gives CASSLYPGGGNQPQHF.

This clonotype appeared a few times. The chain couples TRBV6-5 to TRBJ1-1, with 7 positions matching TRBD1. This CDR3 is built from 15 residues. The junction had 13 bases not matched to a gene; V was cut back by 2 bases and J by 10 bases. Germline CDR1 and CDR2: MNHEY and SVGAGI. Here the CDR3 reads CASSYARTGAGGAFF. The CDR3 DNA reads as TGTGCCAGCAGTTACGCGCGAACAGGGGCCGGGGGAGCTTTCTTT.

This chain links TRBV2 with TRBJ1-1, with D unclear. Trimming stripped 7 bases from V and 6 bases from J, with 12 bases between. The CDR3 covers 12 residues. The V gene's germline CDR1 is SNHLY and CDR2 FYNNEI. CDR3 residues: CASTKDDPEAFF. DNA for the CDR3: TGTGCCAGCACTAAGGATGATCCTGAAGCTTTCTTT.

This clonotype has ten or more counts. V usage is TRBV6-1 and J usage is TRBJ2-1; TRBD1 aligns across 7 bases. This CDR3 comprises 13 residues. V dropped 4 bases and J dropped 5; count of bases not matched to a gene: 2. From germline, CDR1 is MNHNS and CDR2 SASEGT. This chain's CDR3 is CASSAGGNNEQFF. DNA for the CDR3: TGTGCCAGCAGTGCAGGGGGAAACAATGAGCAGTTCTTC.

This clonotype was recorded at least ten times. J is TRBJ1-5 and V is TRBV3-1; D is unresolved. Germline V gene data show CDR1 as LGHDT and CDR2 as YNNKEL (reference sequence). This CDR3 spans 11 amino acids. Trimming cost V 6 bases and J 9 bases, with 9 bases left between them. CDR3 nucleotides: TGTGCCAGCAGTCCCCAGTGGCCCCAGCATTTT. Its protein product is CASSPQWPQHF. Using reference TRBV3-1 and TRBJ1-5 for the parts outside the CDR3, the full variable domain is DTAVSQTPKYLVTQMGNDKSIKCEQNLGHDTMYWYKQDSKKFLKIMFSYNNKELIINETVPNRFSPKSPDKAHLNLHINSLELGDSAVYFCASSPQWPQHFGDGTRLSIL.

V usage is TRBV4-2 and J usage is TRBJ1-5; possible D gene TRBD1, 6 bases. V lost 0 bases and J 4 bases, leaving 13 bases between the germline ends. Germline V gene data show CDR1 as LGHNA and CDR2 as YNFKEQ. This CDR3 spans 16 amino acids. The CDR3: CASSQEAGEENQPQHF. The CDR3 DNA reads as TGTGCCAGCAGCCAAGAGGCAGGGGAAGAGAATCAGCCCCAGCATTTT.

The table lists this clonotype with a few counts. This chain links TRBV7-9 with TRBJ2-1; D might be TRBD2 (5 bases). The CDR3 covers 14 residues. The germline gives CDR1 SEHNR, CDR2 FQNEAQ (reference sequence). Trimming stripped 11 bases from V and 6 bases from J, with 20 bases between. The CDR3 is CACRPYSGLNEQFF. DNA of the CDR3: TGTGCCTGCCGACCCTACAGCGGCCTCAATGAGCAGTTCTTC.

The chain combines TRBV12-3 or TRBV12-4 with TRBJ1-1; TRBD1 aligns across 7 bases. V was clipped by 4 bases and J by 5 bases; unmatched bases: 7. The CDR3 totals 14 residues. DNA of the CDR3: TGTGCCAGCAGTTGGAGACAGGGCAGGACTGAAGCTTTCTTT. It is translated as CASSWRQGRTEAFF.

This clonotype was counted only a few times. The chain uses TRBV10-3 and TRBJ2-1; D tentatively reads TRBD1 or TRBD2 (5 bases each). The V end was cut by 0 bases, the J end by 6 bases, with 15 bases between. The CDR3 length is 16 residues. Germline V gives CDR1 ENHRY, CDR2 SYGVKD. For the CDR3, the DNA is TGTGCCATCAGTGAGTCGTGGACAAAGAGGGCCAATGAGCAGTTCTTC. Amino acid sequence: CAISESWTKRANEQFF.

This clonotype was seen only a few times. The V gene is TRBV7-3, the J gene TRBJ2-5; 7 bases line up with TRBD2. The CDR3 covers 13 residues. After removal of 6 bases from V and 4 bases from J, the junction contained 5 bases not matched to a gene. The germline gives CDR1 SGHTA, CDR2 FQGTGA. In DNA form, the CDR3 reads TGTGCCAGCAGTCCTGGGAGGGGAGAGACCCAGTACTTC. Translation gives CASSPGRGETQYF.

This clonotype was observed a handful of times. The V and J genes are TRBV20-1 and TRBJ1-2; possibly TRBD1 for D (5 bases). Germline V CDR1 and CDR2: DFQATT, SNEGSKA (reference sequence). The length of the CDR3 is 13 residues. The ends were cut back, 4 bases at V and 8 bases at J, with 17 bases in the middle. CDR3 DNA sequence: TGCAGTGCTACGAGACAGTCCATAGACGGCTACACCTTC. This translates into CSATRQSIDGYTF.

The rearrangement uses TRBV20-1 and TRBJ2-7; possible D gene TRBD1, 6 bases. The CDR3 spans 16 residues. Germline lookup yields CDR1 DFQATT and CDR2 SNEGSKA (reference sequence). Trimming stripped 4 bases from V and 0 bases from J, with 19 bases between. The CDR3 loop is CSATDSRGAPSYEQYV. CDR3 coding DNA: TGCAGTGCTACGGACAGTCGAGGGGCACCCTCCTACGAGCAGTACGTC.

This clonotype came up many times. This chain uses TRBV7-2 with TRBJ2-7, with D maybe TRBD1 (8 bases). The V gene's germline CDR1 is SGHTA and CDR2 FQGNSA. Trimming stripped 1 base from V and 2 bases from J, with 15 bases between. The CDR3 contains 16 residues. In DNA form, the CDR3 reads TGTGCCAGCAGCTTAGGACAGGGGAGGGTAACCTACGAGCAGTACTTC. This gives the protein CASSLGQGRVTYEQYF.

This chain joins TRBV20-1 and TRBJ1-5; D uncertain. The germline V gene encodes CDR1 DFQATT and CDR2 SNEGSKA (reference sequence). This CDR3 comprises 13 residues. V was trimmed by 2 bases and J by 6 bases, leaving 11 bases between them. CDR3 DNA sequence: TGCAGTGCTAGAACGGGTGAAGGTCAGCCCCAGCATTTT. Protein product: CSARTGEGQPQHF.

This clonotype was seen more than once but under ten times. The J gene is TRBJ2-2, the V gene TRBV25-1; TRBD1 might be the D (6 bases). V was pared by 1 base and J by 4 bases, with 7 bases between. CDR1 is MGHDK and CDR2 is SYGVNS in the germline V gene. The CDR3 extends over 14 amino acids. CDR3 residues: CASSESRGTGELFF. CDR3 DNA sequence: TGTGCCAGCAGTGAATCCAGGGGCACCGGGGAGCTGTTTTTT.

This clonotype came up a few times. The chain combines TRBV12-3 or TRBV12-4 with TRBJ2-2; D not certain. The V end was cut by 5 bases, the J end by 5 bases, with 9 bases between. The CDR3 has 13 residues. The CDR3 bases are TGTGCCAGCAGTCCCCATGAGACCGGGGAGCTGTTTTTT. Protein product: CASSPHETGELFF.